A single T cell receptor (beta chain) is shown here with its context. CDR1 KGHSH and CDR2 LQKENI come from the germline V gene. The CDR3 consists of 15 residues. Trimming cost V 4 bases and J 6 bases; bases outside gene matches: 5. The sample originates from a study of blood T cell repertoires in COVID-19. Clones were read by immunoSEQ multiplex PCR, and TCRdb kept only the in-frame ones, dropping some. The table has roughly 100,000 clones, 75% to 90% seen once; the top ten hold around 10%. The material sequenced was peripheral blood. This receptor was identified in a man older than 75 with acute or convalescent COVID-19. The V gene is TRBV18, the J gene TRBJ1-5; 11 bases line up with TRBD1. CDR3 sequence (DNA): TGTGCCAGCTCACTCGGACAGGGGGCGTTTCAGCCCCAGCATTTT. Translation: CASSLGQGAFQPQHF.